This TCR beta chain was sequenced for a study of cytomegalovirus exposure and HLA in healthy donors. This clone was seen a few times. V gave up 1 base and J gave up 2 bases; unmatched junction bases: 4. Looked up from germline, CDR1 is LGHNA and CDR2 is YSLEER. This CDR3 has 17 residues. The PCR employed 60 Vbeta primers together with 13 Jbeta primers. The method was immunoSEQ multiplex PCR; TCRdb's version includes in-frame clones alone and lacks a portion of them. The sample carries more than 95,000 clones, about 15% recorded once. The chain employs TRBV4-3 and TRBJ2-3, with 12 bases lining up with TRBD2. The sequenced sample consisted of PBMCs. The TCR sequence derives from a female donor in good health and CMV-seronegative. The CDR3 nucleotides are TGCGCCAGCAGCCAAGGAACTAGCGGGAGGTACACAGATACGCAGTATTTT. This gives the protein CASSQGTSGRYTDTQYF.